This TCR beta chain emerged from a study of molecular identifiers for immune sequencing clone quantification. About this clonotype itself: Its antigen is as yet unknown. A much larger clone lies one base from this, so it may be a read error.

Library preparation followed earlier protocols using designated TCR primers. From the PCR reads, TCRdb called clonotypes with MiXCR, one entry per CDR3 protein. The table lists about 640,000 distinct CDR3 sequences, 15% to 20% of them singletons. Study-wide results and caveats: Clonotypes surpassing 20 RNA copies contained over 97% of effector molecules, versus under 1% in naive cells. Identical TCR molecules can share a barcode, and this sharing could underestimate highly expanded clone sizes.

The receptor was isolated from a human donor in good health. Some libraries in this study had Jurkat cell RNA spiked in. The material sequenced was naive CD8+ T cells from blood, with Jurkat cell RNA spiked in. Specified subset: FACS-sorted CD8+CD4-CCR7+CD45RA+ naive T cells.

Written as DNA, the CDR3 is TGTGCCAGCAGTTACCTCGGACTAGCGGAGACCTACGAGCAGTACTTC. Its translation: CASSYLGLAETYEQYF. The chain has TRBV6-6 and TRBJ2-7, with 10 bases lining up with TRBD2. After removal of 2 bases from V and 2 bases from J, the junction contained 6 bases not matched to a gene. The CDR3 is 16 amino acids. Germline assignment: CDR1 MNHNY and CDR2 SVGAGI (reference sequence).